Listed below are T cell receptor beta chains from one sample, sequenced in a study of OX40 agonist ivuxolimab in advanced cancers. Assay: immunoSEQ multiplex PCR; the TCRdb copy retains only in-frame clones and omits some. The profile covers about 80,000 clones, with about 83% appearing a single time and roughly 25% taken by the ten largest. Sequencing was performed on CD4+ or CD8+ T cells sorted from blood, taken in a trial of the OX40 agonist ivuxolimab. These receptors originate from an adult with an advanced solid tumor such as melanoma, head and neck, liver or kidney cancer. CDR3s include the opening cysteine and the closing phenylalanine or tryptophan. A D gene is named only where the DNA matches it firmly. Size values are once, few and many counts, or a class for expanded clones, and some rows have none.

clone_size	j_call	d_call	v_call	cdr3_aa	cdr3_nt
.	TRBJ2-1	.	TRBV6-1	CASPRLGGQFF	TGTGCCAGCCCTAGACTCGGGGGGCAGTTCTTC
.	TRBJ1-1	.	TRBV5-1	CASSLEARATEAFF	TGCGCCAGCAGCTTGGAGGCCAGGGCCACTGAAGCTTTCTTT
.	TRBJ2-1	TRBD2	TRBV10-1	CASSESIGAGVSNEQFF	TGCGCCAGCAGTGAGTCGATCGGAGCGGGAGTCTCCAATGAGCAGTTCTTC
.	TRBJ2-1	TRBD2	TRBV7-8	CASSSPSTSGGLNNEQFF	TGTGCCAGCAGCTCACCCTCGACTAGCGGGGGCCTCAACAATGAGCAGTTCTTC
few	TRBJ2-5	.	TRBV27	CASSFSGDQETQYF	TGTGCCAGCAGTTTCTCAGGGGACCAAGAGACCCAGTACTTC
.	TRBJ2-7	.	TRBV6-5	CASSYGRAYEQYF	TGTGCCAGCAGTTACGGGCGGGCGTACGAGCAGTACTTC
.	TRBJ2-1	TRBD2	TRBV9	CASSVEGGGRNNEQFF	TGTGCCAGCAGCGTAGAAGGCGGGGGAAGGAACAATGAGCAGTTCTTC
.	TRBJ2-2	.	TRBV2	CASSWEENTGELFF	TGTGCCAGCAGTTGGGAAGAGAACACCGGGGAGCTGTTTTTT
.	TRBJ2-5	.	TRBV6-5	CASSYGETQYF	TGTGCCAGCAGTTACGGCGAGACCCAGTACTTC
.	TRBJ1-5	.	TRBV19	CASSIDQRTSYQPQHF	TGTGCCAGTAGTATAGATCAGCGGACATCTTATCAGCCCCAGCATTTT
.	TRBJ2-2	.	TRBV2	CASSADTYTGELFF	TGTGCCAGCAGTGCGGACACATACACCGGGGAGCTGTTTTTT
once	TRBJ2-7	TRBD2	TRBV18	CASSPGLAGGTYEQYF	TGTGCCAGCTCACCAGGACTAGCGGGGGGCACCTACGAGCAGTACTTC
few	TRBJ2-1	.	TRBV10-2	CASSGSVYNEQFF	TGCGCCAGCAGTGGGAGCGTCTACAATGAGCAGTTCTTC
once	TRBJ2-5	.	TRBV7-9	CASSLGGLVIKETQYF	TGTGCCAGCAGCTTAGGAGGCCTAGTTATCAAAGAGACCCAGTACTTC
.	TRBJ1-5	.	TRBV19	CASSSVSNQPQHF	TGTGCCAGTAGTTCAGTCAGCAATCAGCCCCAGCATTTT
.	TRBJ2-7	TRBD1	TRBV7-2	CASSFGTVSYEQYF	TGTGCCAGCAGCTTCGGGACAGTATCCTACGAGCAGTACTTC
.	TRBJ2-7	TRBD1	TRBV28	CASSIRQGAGSYEQYF	TGTGCCAGCAGTATACGACAGGGGGCGGGCTCCTACGAGCAGTACTTC
.	TRBJ1-1	.	TRBV15	CATSRVVDTEAFF	TGTGCCACCAGCAGAGTCGTCGACACTGAAGCTTTCTTT
.	TRBJ1-4	TRBD1	TRBV5-4	CASSLTGTGNEKLFF	TGTGCCAGCAGCCTCACCGGGACAGGGAACGAAAAACTGTTTTTT
once	TRBJ2-4	TRBD2	TRBV10-2	CASSEAGVENIQYF	TGCGCCAGCAGTGAGGCGGGGGTGGAAAACATTCAGTACTTC
.	TRBJ2-1	.	TRBV28	CASRSDAPSSYNEQFF	TGTGCCAGCAGATCAGATGCTCCTAGCTCCTACAATGAGCAGTTCTTC
.	TRBJ1-1	.	TRBV2	CASSVGRMNTEAFF	TGTGCCAGCAGTGTGGGGAGGATGAACACTGAAGCTTTCTTT
.	TRBJ2-1	TRBD2	TRBV7-2	CASSSGLAGVYNEQFF	TGTGCCAGCAGCTCAGGACTAGCGGGGGTATACAATGAGCAGTTCTTC